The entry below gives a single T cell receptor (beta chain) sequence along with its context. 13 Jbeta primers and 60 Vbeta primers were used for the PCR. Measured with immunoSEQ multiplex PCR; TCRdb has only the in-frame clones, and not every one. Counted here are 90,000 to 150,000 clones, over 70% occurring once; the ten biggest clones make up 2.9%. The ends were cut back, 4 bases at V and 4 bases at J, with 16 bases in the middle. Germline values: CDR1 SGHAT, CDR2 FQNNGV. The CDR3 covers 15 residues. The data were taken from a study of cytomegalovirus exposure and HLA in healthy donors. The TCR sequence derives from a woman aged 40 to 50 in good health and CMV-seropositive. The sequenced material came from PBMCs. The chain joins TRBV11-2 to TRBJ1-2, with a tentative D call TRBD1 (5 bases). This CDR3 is CASSSRTLGGYGYTF. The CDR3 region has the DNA TGTGCCAGCAGCTCCCGGACATTGGGAGGCTATGGCTACACCTTC.